One and the same sample provided the 30 T cell receptor beta chains below, sequenced in a study of Ad26.COV2.S vaccination and SARS-CoV-2 variants. Treatment described: approximately 18 received Ad26.COV2.S at low or high dose, single or two shots; about five received placebo; per-sample allocation not given. Vaccine and placebo recipients were sampled on day 63 after the first injection. The repertoire was sequenced with immunoSEQ multiplex PCR; TCRdb's copy has only in-frame clones and lacks some. The sample yields around 450,000 clones, nearly 90% seen once. The sequenced sample was peripheral blood, obtained in a trial of Ad26.COV2.S vaccine versus placebo. These receptors all come from a person aged 18-60 years who received the Ad26.COV2.S COVID-19 vaccine or a placebo.

The rearrangement links TRBV5-1 to TRBJ2-3; D is perhaps TRBD2 (5 bases). V was shortened by 0 bases and J by 6 bases, with 14 bases between the two germline ends. The CDR3 consists of 15 residues. The germline gives CDR1 SGHRS, CDR2 YFSETQ. The CDR3 is CASSLGLTRGDTQYF. DNA for the CDR3: TGCGCCAGCAGCTTGGGGCTAACCCGAGGGGATACGCAGTATTTT.

The rearrangement links TRBV6-5 to TRBJ1-1; D unresolved. The V end was cut by 0 bases, the J end by 8 bases, with 13 bases between. This CDR3 spans 14 amino acids. CDR1 and CDR2 (germline): MNHEY, SVGAGI. This CDR3 reads CASSYSTRVLEAFF. CDR3 nucleotide sequence: TGTGCCAGCAGTTACTCGACTAGGGTCTTGGAAGCTTTCTTT.

On this clone itself: The sample carries other DNA sequences with the same CDR3. The chain uses TRBV6-5 and TRBJ2-4; 10 nucleotides agree with TRBD1. Trimming cost V 6 bases and J 7 bases; bases outside gene matches: 3. The length of the CDR3 is 13 residues. Germline V lookup: CDR1 MNHEY, CDR2 SVGAGI. For the CDR3, the DNA is TGTGCCAGCAGCCGGGGACAGGGGAACATTCAGTACTTC. The encoded protein is CASSRGQGNIQYF.

The chain links TRBV5-6 to TRBJ2-7; D remains unclear. The length of the CDR3 is 11 residues. V lost 5 bases and J lost 5, with 8 bases in between. Germline-derived CDR1 and CDR2 are SGHDT and YYEEEE. CDR3 nucleotides: TGTGCCAGCAGGGGAATAGACGAGCAGTACTTC. Amino acid sequence: CASRGIDEQYF.

The chain joins TRBV6-2 or TRBV6-3 to TRBJ1-2, with D unclear. There are 11 residues in the CDR3. Germline V gene lookup returns CDR1 MNHEY and CDR2 SVGEGT. Trimming took 5 bases from V and 9 from J, leaving 10 bases between them. The chain's CDR3 is CASSDTYSYTF. DNA of the CDR3: TGTGCCAGCAGTGACACATATAGCTACACCTTC.

This sequence joins TRBV25-1 and TRBJ1-1; TRBD1 might be the D (6 bases). Germline CDR1 MGHDK, CDR2 SYGVNS. V lost 0 bases and J lost 4, with 9 bases in between. The CDR3 has 14 amino acids. The CDR3: CASSEYNRVTEAFF. The CDR3 nucleotides are TGTGCCAGCAGTGAATATAACAGGGTCACTGAAGCTTTCTTT.

The J gene is TRBJ2-1, the V gene TRBV6-2 or TRBV6-3, with 9 bases aligning to TRBD2. The junction had 16 bases not matched to a gene; V was cut back by 5 bases and J by 8 bases. The CDR3 is 17 residues long. Looked up from germline, CDR1 is MNHEY and CDR2 is SVGEGT. The CDR3 DNA reads as TGTGCCAGCAGTCCCCTCCGGGTAGCGGGAGAAGTCCATGAGCAGTTCTTC. Protein product: CASSPLRVAGEVHEQFF.

The rearrangement joins TRBV19 to TRBJ2-6; D is possibly TRBD1 or TRBD2 (6 bases each). The CDR3 contains 18 residues. Germline CDR1 is LNHDA and CDR2 is SQIVND (reference sequence). Trimming removed 3 bases from V and 0 bases from J, with 15 bases in between. The CDR3 loop reads CASSIGGRWVSGANVLTF. The CDR3 DNA is TGTGCCAGTAGTATTGGGGGGCGGTGGGTCTCTGGGGCCAACGTCCTGACTTTC.

V usage is TRBV28 and J usage is TRBJ2-1; D might be TRBD2 (6 bases). CDR1 is MDHEN and CDR2 is SYDVKM in the germline V gene. V lost 5 bases and J 9 bases, leaving 20 bases between the germline ends. The CDR3 totals 15 residues. CDR3 sequence (DNA): TGTGCCAGCAGTCCGGGACTCCACGCGGCGGGTGAGCAGTTCTTC. This codes for CASSPGLHAAGEQFF. Full variable domain (outside the CDR3, taken from reference TRBV28 and TRBJ2-1): DVKVTQSSRYLVKRTGEKVFLECVQDMDHENMFWYRQDPGLGLRLIYFSYDVKMKEKGDIPEGYSVSREKKERFSLILESASTNQTSMYLCASSPGLHAAGEQFFGPGTRLTVL.

The J gene is TRBJ2-7, the V gene TRBV7-2; 11 bases are shared with TRBD2. Germline V gives CDR1 SGHTA, CDR2 FQGNSA. J gave up 4 bases and V 3 bases, and 8 bases lay outside the gene matches. The CDR3 consists of 16 residues. CDR3 residues: CASSFSGGALAYEQYF. The CDR3 DNA follows: TGTGCCAGCAGCTTTAGCGGGGGGGCCTTGGCTTACGAGCAGTACTTC.

This chain joins TRBV2 and TRBJ1-2, with 11 bases lining up with TRBD1. The CDR3 sequence is 13 residues long. V lost 6 bases to trimming and J lost 7 bases; unmatched junction nucleotides: 4. CDR1 is SNHLY and CDR2 is FYNNEI in the germline V gene. For the CDR3, the DNA is TGTGCCAGCAGGGACAGGGGGCAAGGTGGCTACACCTTC. It is translated as CASRDRGQGGYTF.

The chain has TRBV10-3 and TRBJ2-5; 11 bases line up with TRBD1. The CDR3 sequence is 18 residues long. Unmatched junction bases numbered 13, after V lost 2 bases and J lost 5 bases. From germline, CDR1 is ENHRY and CDR2 SYGVKD. The CDR3 protein is CAISEPQDRGRWRETQYF. DNA for the CDR3: TGTGCCATCAGTGAGCCACAGGACAGGGGGCGTTGGAGGGAGACCCAGTACTTC.

V and J are TRBV7-2 and TRBJ1-1, with 11 bases fitting TRBD1. The germline V gene encodes CDR1 SGHTA and CDR2 FQGNSA. CDR3 size: 17 residues. The V gene end was trimmed by 5 bases and the J gene end by 1 base; junction bases not matched to a gene: 9. CDR3 in amino acids: CASSPGQGAMGNTEAFF. The CDR3 DNA sequence: TGTGCCAGCAGCCCAGGACAGGGGGCAATGGGGAACACTGAAGCTTTCTTT.

The sample holds many counts of this clone. The chain combines TRBV7-2 with TRBJ1-4; 7 bases map to TRBD1. V lost 5 bases, J lost 6 bases, and 9 bases stayed unmatched. Germline V gene lookup returns CDR1 SGHTA and CDR2 FQGNSA. This CDR3 region has 15 residues. The CDR3 bases are TGTGCCAGCAGCACCATCTGGGACAGAGATGAAAAACTGTTTTTT. It encodes CASSTIWDRDEKLFF.

The chain employs TRBV7-9 and TRBJ2-2; maybe TRBD1 (7 bases). This CDR3 region has 14 residues. CDR1 and CDR2 (germline): SEHNR, FQNEAQ (reference sequence). V shed 11 bases and J shed 5 bases, with 18 bases lying between them. Here the CDR3 reads CAHQGGFRTGELFF. For the CDR3, the DNA is TGTGCCCACCAGGGGGGATTCAGAACCGGGGAGCTGTTTTTT.

The gene calls are TRBV9 and TRBJ1-1; D remains ambiguous. Trimming removed 4 bases from V and 2 bases from J, with 15 bases in between. The CDR3 extends over 15 amino acids. Germline CDR1 is SGDLS and CDR2 is YYNGEE. This chain's CDR3 is CASSPTYGTNTEAFF. The CDR3 DNA reads TGTGCCAGCAGCCCTACGTACGGTACAAACACTGAAGCTTTCTTT.

The chain has TRBV19 and TRBJ1-5; 9 positions match TRBD1. Losses at the gene ends were 8 bases for V and 2 bases for J; bases not matched to a gene: 4. This CDR3 has 14 residues. Per germline, CDR1 LNHDA and CDR2 SQIVND (reference sequence). The CDR3 is CASGTGRGNQPQHF. Here the CDR3 DNA reads TGTGCCAGTGGGACAGGGAGGGGCAATCAGCCCCAGCATTTT.

The chain couples TRBV4-1 to TRBJ1-1; D gene ambiguous. This CDR3 contains 16 residues. Germline V gives CDR1 MGHRA, CDR2 YSYEKL. V lost 1 base and J lost 2, with 14 bases in between. The CDR3 bases are TGCGCCAGCAGCCAAGGTCCCGGACGGGTAAACACTGAAGCTTTCTTT. This encodes CASSQGPGRVNTEAFF.

A remark on this clone: At one boundary the junction diverges from the germline segment, which might be a read error. V is TRBV5-4 and J is TRBJ2-1, with 7 nucleotides matching TRBD2. CDR1 and CDR2 from the germline V gene are SGHNT and YYREEE (reference sequence). The CDR3 totals 12 residues. CDR3 bases: TGTGCCAGCAGCTCGGGGGGAGGGGAGTGGGTCTTC. Its protein is CASSSGGGEWVF.

The chain employs TRBV6-2 or TRBV6-3 and TRBJ1-1; TRBD1 might be the D (5 bases). The CDR3 spans 17 residues. V was shortened by 2 bases and J by 3 bases, with 19 bases between the two germline ends. Germline loops: CDR1 MNHEY, CDR2 SVGEGT. CDR3 residues: CASSYHRDLVRDTEAFF. CDR3 nucleotide sequence: TGTGCCAGCAGTTACCATCGGGACCTGGTTCGGGACACTGAAGCTTTCTTT.

The J gene is TRBJ2-2, the V gene TRBV19, with D uncertain. This CDR3 comprises 15 residues. The germline V gene has CDR1 LNHDA and CDR2 SQIVND (reference sequence). With 4 bases removed from V and 0 bases from J, the gap between germline ends came to 9 bases. The CDR3 DNA reads TGTGCCAGTAGTACATGGATCCCGAACACCGGGGAGCTGTTTTTT. Translated: CASSTWIPNTGELFF. Using reference TRBV19 and TRBJ2-2 for the parts outside the CDR3, the full variable domain is DGGITQSPKYLFRKEGQNVTLSCEQNLNHDAMYWYRQDPGQGLRLIYYSQIVNDFQKGDIAEGYSVSREKKESFPLTVTSAQKNPTAFYLCASSTWIPNTGELFFGEGSRLTVL.

The CDR3 is CASSPPGQVYEQYV. The CDR3 bases are TGTGCCAGCAGTCCTCCGGGACAGGTGTACGAGCAGTACGTC. The chain recombines TRBV28 with TRBJ2-7, with 8 bases that match TRBD1. CDR3 size: 14 residues. Germline values: CDR1 MDHEN, CDR2 SYDVKM. With V trimmed by 5 bases and J by 4 bases, 7 bases remained unmatched.

This clone was counted a single time. The chain joins TRBV3-1 (or the pseudogene TRBV3-2) to TRBJ2-2; TRBD1 matches 7 bases. CDR1 is LGHDT and CDR2 is YNNKEL in the germline V gene (reference sequence). The CDR3 extends over 17 amino acids. Trimming at V came to 2 bases and at J to 4 bases, leaving 10 bases not matched to a gene. This CDR3 reads CASSQRPTGPGTGELFF. CDR3 sequence (DNA): TGTGCCAGCAGCCAACGCCCGACAGGGCCGGGCACCGGGGAGCTGTTTTTT.

In regard to this clone: An end of the junction differs from the germline gene, which may be a read error. The chain carries TRBV6-5 and TRBJ1-3, with no clear D. Germline V lookup: CDR1 MNHEY, CDR2 SVGAGI. This CDR3 is built from 12 residues. The CDR3 protein is CASGVLGSTIYF. Here the CDR3 DNA reads TGTGCCAGCGGGGTATTGGGAAGCACCATATATTTT.

The chain carries TRBV24-1 and TRBJ2-3, with D perhaps matching TRBD2 (6 bases). In germline, CDR1 is KGHDR, CDR2 SFDVKD. The CDR3 has 13 residues. With 8 bases removed from V and 0 bases from J, the gap between germline ends came to 8 bases. CDR3 sequence: CATKRASTDTQYF. The DNA of the CDR3 is TGTGCCACCAAGCGGGCTAGCACAGATACGCAGTATTTT.

The V gene is TRBV30, the J gene TRBJ1-2; D is undetermined. Germline CDR1 GTSNPN, CDR2 SVGIG (reference sequence). Trimming cost V 2 bases and J 0 bases, with 10 bases left between them. This CDR3 is built from 14 residues. CDR3 sequence reads: CAWSYLSSNYGYTF. The CDR3 nucleotides are TGTGCCTGGAGTTATCTCTCATCTAACTATGGCTACACCTTC.

The rearrangement links TRBV4-1 to TRBJ2-6; 10 nucleotides line up with TRBD1. The germline V gene encodes CDR1 MGHRA and CDR2 YSYEKL. J lost 0 bases, V lost 5 bases, and 4 bases had no gene match. This CDR3 has 17 amino acids. DNA for the CDR3: TGCGCCAGCAGCTACCGGGACAGGGGCTCTGGGGCCAACGTCCTGACTTTC. This translates into CASSYRDRGSGANVLTF.

The chain has TRBV7-3 and TRBJ1-6; D remains ambiguous. V gave up 2 bases and J gave up 8 bases, with 10 bases separating them. The CDR3 loop spans 14 amino acids. CDR1 is SGHTA and CDR2 is FQGTGA in the germline V gene. CDR3 region: CASSLRGSYSPLHF. The CDR3 DNA reads as TGTGCCAGCAGCTTACGTGGCAGTTATTCACCCCTCCACTTT.

This clone was seen once. The rearrangement uses TRBV5-4 and TRBJ1-2; possibly TRBD1 for D (5 bases). The V end lost 2 bases, the J end lost 2 bases, and 13 bases lay between the germline ends. The CDR3 is made up of 15 amino acids. Germline CDR1 reads SGHNT; CDR2 reads YYREEE (reference sequence). Here the CDR3 reads CASSLPGPPNYGYTF. CDR3 in DNA: TGTGCCAGCAGCTTACCGGGGCCACCGAACTATGGCTACACCTTC.

This clone was observed a few times. J is TRBJ1-2 and V is TRBV6-5; 9 bases fit TRBD1. The CDR3 is 14 residues long. V gave up 6 bases and J gave up 8 bases; unmatched junction bases: 10. Germline loops: CDR1 MNHEY, CDR2 SVGAGI. CDR3 coding DNA: TGTGCCAGCAGGGACACAGGGGGCGGACTAGGCTACACCTTC. Amino acids: CASRDTGGGLGYTF.